The 24 T cell receptor beta chains in this list originate from one sample, sequenced in a study of siplizumab effects on memory and regulatory T cells. Generated by immunoSEQ multiplex PCR, the TCRdb table keeps only in-frame clones and is missing some. The sample yields approximately 100,000 clones, about 92% seen once. Sequenced: Tregs sorted from blood. These receptors were obtained from a human donor in good health.

This clone was seen only a few times. The chain combines TRBV4-1 with TRBJ2-2; 8 nucleotides align to TRBD2. With V trimmed by 3 bases and J by 7 bases, 10 bases remained unmatched. This CDR3 contains 16 residues. Germline V gene sequence: CDR1 MGHRA, CDR2 YSYEKL. The CDR3 loop reads CASSQPFTGGGGELFF. CDR3 sequence (DNA): TGCGCCAGCAGCCAGCCCTTTACGGGAGGGGGCGGGGAGCTGTTTTTT.

The chain carries TRBV7-8 and TRBJ2-5; 12 positions agree with TRBD2. V shed 4 bases and J 10 bases; nucleotides not matched to a gene: 16. CDR3 length: 17 amino acids. The germline gives CDR1 SGHVS, CDR2 FQNEAQ. In DNA form, the CDR3 reads TGTGCCAGCAGCTCGGGCCTCACTAGCGGGGGGTTTAGGGACCAGTACTTC. Translated, it gives CASSSGLTSGGFRDQYF.

V usage is TRBV28 and J usage is TRBJ2-7; TRBD2 matches at 8 bases. The CDR3 has 16 amino acids. Germline assignment: CDR1 MDHEN and CDR2 SYDVKM. With 6 bases clipped from V and 4 bases from J, the junction kept 14 bases outside the gene matches. CDR3 in DNA: TGTGCCAGCAGCGACCCTAGCGGGCTTGGAAGTTACGAGCAGTACTTC. Translated, it gives CASSDPSGLGSYEQYF.

This clone was found a few times. CDR3 loop: CASSFGGATNYGYTF. The CDR3, as DNA: TGTGCCAGCAGTTTTGGGGGGGCCACTAACTATGGCTACACCTTC. The chain carries TRBV28 and TRBJ1-2, with D possibly being TRBD1 (6 bases). The V end lost 3 bases, the J end lost 0 bases, and 11 bases lay between the germline ends. Looked up from germline, CDR1 is MDHEN and CDR2 is SYDVKM. The CDR3 contains 15 residues.

This clone was seen just once. The rearrangement joins TRBV11-3 to TRBJ2-7, with unresolved D. The CDR3 length is 13 residues. Germline CDR1 reads SGHNT; CDR2 reads YENEEA. The V and J ends lost 5 bases and 1 base respectively, with 9 bases between them. CDR3 sequence (DNA): TGTGCCAGCAGCCCTGGATTATCCTACGAGCAGTACTTC. It codes for CASSPGLSYEQYF.

This chain uses TRBV6-5 with TRBJ2-2, with D uncertain. This CDR3 is built from 12 residues. Germline CDR1 MNHEY, CDR2 SVGAGI. Trimming shortened V by 0 bases and J by 8 bases, and 4 bases separated the two germline ends. Written as DNA, the CDR3 is TGTGCCAGCAGTTACTCACAGGGGGAGCTGTTTTTT. Residues: CASSYSQGELFF.

This chain links TRBV7-9 with TRBJ1-2; weak D call: TRBD1 (5 bases). The V gene lost 5 bases and the J gene lost 7 bases, with 11 bases spanning the gap. The CDR3 length is 12 residues. The germline V gene has CDR1 SEHNR and CDR2 FQNEAQ (reference sequence). The CDR3 DNA is TGTGCCAGCAGCACGGGACGGCCTGGCTACACCTTC. Protein: CASSTGRPGYTF.

The chain couples TRBV6-6 to TRBJ1-1; D gene ambiguous. V gave up 4 bases and J gave up 1 base, with 10 bases separating them. CDR1 and CDR2 (germline): MNHNY, SVGAGI (reference sequence). CDR3 length: 14 residues. Written as DNA, the CDR3 is TGTGCCAGCAGTTCTCGGGTGGGGAACACTGAAGCTTTCTTT. It yields the protein CASSSRVGNTEAFF.

This chain links TRBV18 with TRBJ2-3, with no clear D. Germline V gene sequence: CDR1 KGHSH, CDR2 LQKENI. There are 12 residues in the CDR3. Between the trimmed V and J ends, which lost 0 bases and 2 bases, there was a span of 0 bases. This CDR3 is CASSPPTDTQYF. Here the CDR3 DNA reads TGTGCCAGCTCACCACCCACAGATACGCAGTATTTT.

This chain links TRBV6-6 with TRBJ2-5; maybe TRBD1 (5 bases). V gave up 5 bases and J gave up 5 bases, with 15 bases separating them. CDR1 and CDR2 from the germline V gene are MNHNY and SVGAGI (reference sequence). CDR3 length: 14 amino acids. The CDR3, as DNA: TGTGCCAGCAGTCTCTACAGGATGTCCGAGACCCAGTACTTC. It codes for CASSLYRMSETQYF.

This clone came up once. The chain links TRBV18 to TRBJ2-7; tentatively, D is TRBD1 (6 bases). The CDR3 is 16 amino acids. Germline CDR1 reads KGHSH; CDR2 reads LQKENI. Trimming stripped 5 bases from V and 2 bases from J, with 19 bases between. CDR3 residues: CASSVQSQGPAYEQYF. The CDR3 bases are TGTGCCAGCTCAGTACAGTCTCAGGGGCCAGCCTACGAGCAGTACTTC.

This chain joins TRBV19 and TRBJ2-5; D is possibly TRBD2 (7 bases). The germline gives CDR1 LNHDA, CDR2 SQIVND (reference sequence). The germline V and J ends were trimmed by 5 bases and 2 bases, with 18 bases remaining between them. The CDR3 totals 16 residues. The CDR3 loop is CASSLQGGAAQETQYF. CDR3 nucleotide sequence: TGTGCCAGTAGTCTCCAAGGGGGGGCCGCTCAAGAGACCCAGTACTTC.

The gene calls are TRBV19 and TRBJ2-2; 8 bases fit TRBD1. Germline CDR1 and CDR2: LNHDA and SQIVND (reference sequence). The CDR3 consists of 16 residues. The trim removed 5 bases at V and 5 bases at J, leaving 10 bases unmatched. CDR3 sequence: CASSHDRGSGTGELFF. The CDR3 DNA is TGTGCCAGTAGTCACGACAGGGGAAGTGGAACCGGGGAGCTGTTTTTT.

This chain uses TRBV5-4 with TRBJ2-3, with D tentatively TRBD2 (5 bases). The CDR3 runs 12 residues. Trimming left V 4 bases short and J 4 bases short, with 7 bases between. CDR1 is SGHNT and CDR2 is YYREEE in the germline V gene (reference sequence). The CDR3, as DNA: TGTGCCAGCAGCCGACTATCAGATACGCAGTATTTT. Translating gives CASSRLSDTQYF.

V and J are TRBV18 and TRBJ1-5; 7 nucleotides align to TRBD1. With 3 bases clipped from V and 5 bases from J, the junction kept 4 bases outside the gene matches. CDR3 length: 14 residues. Germline CDR1 KGHSH, CDR2 LQKENI. The DNA of the CDR3 is TGTGCCAGCTCACCTTCAGGGACAGATCAGCCCCAGCATTTT. It encodes CASSPSGTDQPQHF.

V usage is TRBV15 and J usage is TRBJ1-6, with D unresolved. This CDR3 comprises 15 residues. The germline V gene encodes CDR1 LNHNV and CDR2 YYDKDF (reference sequence). The V and J ends lost 6 bases and 0 bases respectively, with 9 bases between them. In DNA, the CDR3 is TGTGCCACCAGGGGGATCGGCTCCTATAATTCACCCCTCCACTTT. As protein: CATRGIGSYNSPLHF. Complete variable domain (other parts from reference TRBV15 and TRBJ1-6): DAMVIQNPRYQVTQFGKPVTLSCSQTLNHNVMYWYQQKSSQAPKLLFHYYDKDFNNEADTPDNFQSRRPNTSFCFLDIRSPGLGDTAMYLCATRGIGSYNSPLHFGNGTRLTVT.

The genes are TRBV19 and TRBJ2-7; tentative D call: TRBD2 (5 bases). The V end was cut by 5 bases, the J end by 0 bases, with 5 bases between. This CDR3 comprises 12 residues. CDR1 is LNHDA, CDR2 SQIVND, per germline (reference sequence). CDR3 residues: CASSRDSYEQYF. The CDR3 DNA reads as TGTGCCAGTAGTCGGGACTCCTACGAGCAGTACTTC.

V is TRBV28 and J is TRBJ1-4, with no clear D. The CDR3 is 16 residues long. CDR1 MDHEN and CDR2 SYDVKM come from the germline V gene. The V gene lost 3 bases and the J gene lost 8 bases, with 19 bases spanning the gap. DNA for the CDR3: TGTGCCAGCAGTTTTGGTTCAGCGTTTCTGGGAGAAAAACTGTTTTTT. Its protein product is CASSFGSAFLGEKLFF.

Notes on this clone: A read error may produce the germline difference seen at one junction end. J is TRBJ2-7 and V is TRBV18, with 7 nucleotides matching TRBD1. CDR3 size: 16 residues. Germline-derived CDR1 and CDR2 are KGHSH and LQKENI. For the CDR3, the DNA is TGTGCCAGCTCGCCACCCAAGACAGGGCGCTCCTACGAGCAGTACTTC. It codes for CASSPPKTGRSYEQYF.

The table lists this clone with a count of one. J is TRBJ2-2 and V is TRBV4-2; D remains ambiguous. Trimming took 2 bases from V and 3 from J, leaving 13 bases between them. The CDR3 sequence is 16 residues long. Germline V gene data show CDR1 as LGHNA and CDR2 as YNFKEQ. This chain's CDR3 is CASSQLIGSDTGELFF. The DNA for the CDR3 is TGTGCCAGCAGCCAATTGATCGGGTCCGACACCGGGGAGCTGTTTTTT.

This chain uses TRBV6-4 with TRBJ2-3; possible D gene TRBD1, 6 bases. V was shortened by 3 bases and J by 2 bases, with 9 bases between the two germline ends. CDR1 and CDR2 from the germline V gene are MRHNA and SNTAGT. The CDR3 is 14 amino acids. The CDR3 reads CASSEQGNTDTQYF. DNA for the CDR3: TGTGCCAGCAGTGAACAGGGAAACACAGATACGCAGTATTTT.

This clone was picked up a small number of times. CDR3 residues: CASSLEPSVRRTF. The CDR3 DNA is TGTGCCAGCAGCTTAGAACCTTCAGTACGTCGCACCTTC. The gene calls are TRBV7-9 and TRBJ1-2; D unresolved. Germline V lookup: CDR1 SEHNR, CDR2 FQNEAQ (reference sequence). V lost 1 base and J 13 bases, leaving 16 bases between the germline ends. The length of the CDR3 is 13 residues.

The chain is built from TRBV19 and TRBJ2-3; no firm D call. Trimming stripped 1 base from V and 11 bases from J, with 28 bases between. The CDR3 contains 18 residues. Germline lookup yields CDR1 LNHDA and CDR2 SQIVND (reference sequence). The CDR3 protein is CASSIGLSPGYTQLKQYF. CDR3 bases: TGTGCCAGTAGTATAGGCCTCTCCCCGGGCTATACACAGTTGAAGCAGTATTTT.

This clone was counted between two and nine times. The chain couples TRBV5-1 to TRBJ1-1; TRBD1 agrees at 12 bases. Germline values: CDR1 SGHRS, CDR2 YFSETQ. The V and J ends lost 8 bases and 8 bases, in that order; junction bases with no gene match: 4. CDR3 size: 12 residues. CDR3 nucleotide sequence: TGCGCCAGTACGGGACAGGGGGCCGAAGCTTTCTTT. Encoded protein: CASTGQGAEAFF. Drawing the rest from reference TRBV5-1 and TRBJ1-1, the complete variable domain is KAGVTQTPRYLIKTRGQQVTLSCSPISGHRSVSWYQQTPGQGLQFLFEYFSETQRNKGNFPGRFSGRQFSNSRSEMNVSTLELGDSALYLCASTGQGAEAFFGQGTRLTVV.